The 32 T cell receptor beta chains in this list originate from one sample, sequenced in a study of blood T cell repertoires in COVID-19. TCRdb keeps only in-frame clones here, not all; method: immunoSEQ multiplex PCR. The sample records about 87,000 clones, roughly 80% being singletons. Sequencing used peripheral blood. The source is a woman between 45 and 60 years old with acute or convalescent COVID-19.

The gene calls are TRBV6-5 and TRBJ1-6, with D tentatively TRBD1 (5 bases). The CDR3 loop spans 13 amino acids. Germline CDR1 and CDR2: MNHEY and SVGAGI. Trimming stripped 6 bases from V and 7 bases from J, with 10 bases between. The CDR3 nucleotides read TGTGCCAGCAGGACAGCCCTCAATTCACCCCTCCACTTT. Protein product: CASRTALNSPLHF.

This clone was counted once. V is TRBV5-1 and J is TRBJ2-7; TRBD1 aligns across 9 bases. CDR1 is SGHRS and CDR2 is YFSETQ in the germline V gene. J was trimmed by 5 bases and V by 2 bases; bases with no gene match: 11. The CDR3 contains 16 residues. CDR3 sequence: CASSFGLTGGKNEQYF. CDR3 bases: TGCGCCAGCAGCTTCGGATTGACAGGGGGTAAAAACGAGCAGTACTTC.

The chain carries TRBV6-2 or TRBV6-3 and TRBJ1-1; no clear D. CDR1 and CDR2 from the germline V gene are MNHEY and SVGEGT. The germline V and J ends were trimmed by 2 bases and 7 bases, with 11 bases remaining between them. The CDR3 runs to 13 residues. CDR3 loop: CASSYTAAYEAFF. The DNA for the CDR3 is TGTGCCAGCAGTTACACAGCTGCTTATGAAGCTTTCTTT.

This chain uses TRBV6-5 with TRBJ2-7; 12 positions match TRBD1. V lost 7 bases, J lost 1 base, and 5 bases stayed unmatched. This CDR3 has 15 amino acids. Germline V lookup: CDR1 MNHEY, CDR2 SVGAGI. The CDR3 loop reads CASKGDRGLSYEQYF. For the CDR3, the DNA is TGTGCCAGCAAAGGGGACAGGGGGCTATCCTACGAGCAGTACTTC.

This clone was observed a few times. The V call is TRBV4-2, the J call TRBJ1-1, with 9 bases identical to TRBD1. CDR1 and CDR2 (germline): LGHNA, YNFKEQ. V lost 6 bases to trimming and J lost 3 bases; unmatched junction nucleotides: 8. The length of the CDR3 is 15 residues. This chain's CDR3 is CASRQGQGSHTEAFF. As DNA, the CDR3 is TGTGCCAGCAGACAGGGACAGGGCTCGCACACTGAAGCTTTCTTT.

The chain is built from TRBV5-1 and TRBJ2-2; 7 nucleotides align to TRBD1. The CDR3 covers 13 residues. Germline CDR1 SGHRS, CDR2 YFSETQ. With V trimmed by 5 bases and J by 3 bases, 1 base remained unmatched. The CDR3 DNA sequence: TGCGCCAGCAGTCAGGGGGACACCGGGGAGCTGTTTTTT. Protein sequence: CASSQGDTGELFF.

This CDR3 is CASSQEQARTNGYTF. CDR3 bases: TGTGCCAGCAGCCAAGAACAAGCCAGGACAAATGGCTACACCTTC. The chain uses TRBV4-2 and TRBJ1-2; a weak D match, TRBD1 (5 bases). Germline CDR1 and CDR2: LGHNA and YNFKEQ. This CDR3 is 15 amino acids long. Trimming removed 0 bases at V and 6 bases at J, with 14 bases between.

This chain connects TRBV28 to TRBJ1-1; weak D call: TRBD1 (6 bases). The V gene lost 7 bases and the J gene lost 3 bases, with 18 bases spanning the gap. CDR1 and CDR2 (germline): MDHEN, SYDVKM. The CDR3 has 15 amino acids. The CDR3, as DNA: TGTGCCAGCACCTTCTTCAGGGGTTTGGACACTGAAGCTTTCTTT. It is translated as CASTFFRGLDTEAFF.

The chain uses TRBV4-1 and TRBJ1-1, with a possible D match to TRBD1 (6 bases). Germline V gene sequence: CDR1 MGHRA, CDR2 YSYEKL. V was trimmed by 2 bases and J by 5 bases, leaving 12 bases between them. The CDR3 has 14 residues. CDR3 DNA: TGCGCCAGCAGCCAATGGGCAGGGGCGACTGAAGCTTTCTTT. It codes for CASSQWAGATEAFF.

The chain is built from TRBV2 and TRBJ1-2; D is undetermined. Per germline, CDR1 SNHLY and CDR2 FYNNEI. V was pared by 6 bases and J by 8 bases, with 22 bases between. The CDR3 contains 15 residues. In DNA form, the CDR3 reads TGTGCCAGCAGGGTAGAAGTTGGCGGCGTCTCAGGCTACACCTTC. As protein: CASRVEVGGVSGYTF.

The V call is TRBV28, the J call TRBJ1-2, with D possibly matching TRBD1 (5 bases). V lost 8 bases to trimming and J lost 4 bases, with 14 bases between them. Per germline, CDR1 MDHEN and CDR2 SYDVKM. The CDR3 runs to 13 residues. In nucleotides, the CDR3 is TGTGCCAGCCAACCAGGGAGGGTCTATGGCTACACCTTC. Amino acid sequence: CASQPGRVYGYTF.

The J gene is TRBJ1-2, the V gene TRBV13; D ambiguous. Germline V gene data show CDR1 as PRHDT and CDR2 as FYEKMQ (reference sequence). CDR3 size: 14 residues. The germline V and J ends were trimmed by 4 bases and 4 bases, with 13 bases remaining between them. CDR3 sequence reads: CASSSVSGVYGYTF. The CDR3 region has the DNA TGTGCCAGCAGCTCAGTTTCCGGAGTCTATGGCTACACCTTC.

This chain uses TRBV2 with TRBJ1-2; D is ambiguous. V was shortened by 7 bases and J by 2 bases, with 17 bases between the two germline ends. CDR3 length: 15 residues. Germline CDR1 reads SNHLY; CDR2 reads FYNNEI. CDR3 protein: CASKEEGLINYGYTF. In DNA, the CDR3 is TGTGCCAGCAAGGAGGAGGGTTTAATAAACTATGGCTACACCTTC.

This clone appeared once. The CDR3, as DNA: TGTGCCAGCAGTCCCGTACACAGCCTCCCTACGCAGTATTTT. Translating gives CASSPVHSLPTQYF. The chain links TRBV6-5 to TRBJ2-3, with D hard to call. Per germline, CDR1 MNHEY and CDR2 SVGAGI. CDR3 length: 14 amino acids. V lost 5 bases to trimming and J lost 8 bases, with 17 bases between them.

This clone was recorded a few times. The J gene is TRBJ1-5, the V gene TRBV27; D unresolved. The V and J ends lost 0 bases and 2 bases respectively, with 8 bases between them. The CDR3 is 15 amino acids. Germline CDR1 and CDR2: MNHEY and SMNVEV (reference sequence). The CDR3 loop is CASSLSSQGNQPQHF. Written as DNA, the CDR3 is TGTGCCAGCAGTTTATCGAGCCAGGGCAATCAGCCCCAGCATTTT.

There are a few counts of this clone. This chain connects TRBV10-3 to TRBJ2-1; a possible D gene is TRBD2 (6 bases). Germline lookup yields CDR1 ENHRY and CDR2 SYGVKD. The V end was cut by 8 bases, the J end by 0 bases, with 8 bases between. There are 13 residues in the CDR3. In DNA form, the CDR3 reads TGTGCCATCGCGGGGAGCTCCTACAATGAGCAGTTCTTC. This encodes CAIAGSSYNEQFF.

The chain links TRBV19 to TRBJ1-2; TRBD1 agrees at 10 bases. J lost 7 bases, V lost 5 bases, and 7 bases had no gene match. Germline V lookup: CDR1 LNHDA, CDR2 SQIVND (reference sequence). The CDR3 is made up of 14 amino acids. CDR3 DNA sequence: TGTGCCAGTAGTGAAGGGACAGGGGTCTCTGGCTACACCTTC. Encoded protein: CASSEGTGVSGYTF.

The chain recombines TRBV5-5 with TRBJ1-4; 9 bases are a match to TRBD1. CDR3 size: 14 residues. The V and J ends lost 5 bases and 5 bases, in that order; junction bases with no gene match: 4. Germline V lookup: CDR1 SGHKS, CDR2 YYEKEE (reference sequence). This CDR3 reads CASRSGTGNEKLFF. For the CDR3, the DNA is TGTGCCAGCAGGTCCGGGACAGGGAATGAAAAACTGTTTTTT.

This clone turned up a few times. The chain couples TRBV7-9 to TRBJ1-4, with D perhaps matching TRBD1 (6 bases). The length of the CDR3 is 16 residues. Germline V gene data show CDR1 as SEHNR and CDR2 as FQNEAQ (reference sequence). The V and J ends lost 2 bases and 8 bases respectively, with 18 bases between them. CDR3 in DNA: TGTGCCAGCAGCTTACGCGGGGGCGAGGTGCGCGAAAAACTGTTTTTT. This translates into CASSLRGGEVREKLFF.

This chain joins TRBV7-2 and TRBJ2-7; 8 nucleotides match TRBD2. V lost 0 bases to trimming and J lost 7 bases; unmatched junction nucleotides: 8. The CDR3 is 15 amino acids. Germline CDR1 is SGHTA and CDR2 is FQGNSA. The CDR3 bases are TGTGCCAGCAGCTTAGCGCCGGGGGGGCCGGGTGAGCAGTACTTC. Translation: CASSLAPGGPGEQYF.

CDR3 protein: CSVGVGQGTQPQHF. CDR3 sequence (DNA): TGCAGCGTTGGGGTGGGACAGGGTACTCAGCCCCAGCATTTT. The gene calls are TRBV29-1 and TRBJ1-5; 9 positions match TRBD1. Germline loops: CDR1 SQVTM, CDR2 ANQGSEA. V shed 4 bases and J 6 bases; nucleotides not matched to a gene: 7. The CDR3 runs to 14 residues.

The chain couples TRBV30 to TRBJ1-2, with TRBD1 as a possible D gene (6 bases). CDR3 length: 13 residues. Trimming took 0 bases from V and 8 from J, leaving 13 bases between them. Germline V lookup: CDR1 GTSNPN, CDR2 SVGIG (reference sequence). The CDR3 region is CAWSVRGGLGYTF. For the CDR3, the DNA is TGTGCCTGGAGTGTACGTGGGGGCTTAGGCTACACCTTC.

This chain connects TRBV7-2 to TRBJ1-2; maybe TRBD1 (5 bases). The V end lost 1 base, the J end lost 0 bases, and 9 bases lay between the germline ends. Germline V CDR1 and CDR2: SGHTA, FQGNSA. This CDR3 contains 15 residues. The CDR3, as DNA: TGTGCCAGCAGCTTAGACGGGGGTCCTAACTATGGCTACACCTTC. This translates into CASSLDGGPNYGYTF.

This rearrangement joins TRBV6-5 to TRBJ2-3; 7 bases map to TRBD1. This CDR3 region has 14 residues. Trimming at V came to 6 bases and at J to 5 bases, leaving 8 bases not matched to a gene. CDR1 is MNHEY, CDR2 SVGAGI, per germline. CDR3 in amino acids: CASRADRAGDTQYF. The CDR3 bases are TGTGCCAGCAGGGCTGACAGGGCGGGAGATACGCAGTATTTT.

This CDR3 is CASSPPVNYGYTF. The CDR3 bases are TGTGCCAGCAGTCCCCCAGTAAACTATGGCTACACCTTC. The chain carries TRBV25-1 and TRBJ1-2; D gene unclear. Trimming left V 5 bases short and J 2 bases short, with 9 bases between. The CDR3 has 13 residues. The germline V gene encodes CDR1 MGHDK and CDR2 SYGVNS.

This clone was seen only a few times. The chain joins TRBV6-4 to TRBJ2-1; the match to TRBD1 covers 10 bases. The CDR3 length is 15 residues. V dropped 3 bases and J dropped 7; count of bases not matched to a gene: 6. Germline CDR1 MRHNA, CDR2 SNTAGT. The CDR3 reads CASSETGGARNEQFF. DNA of the CDR3: TGTGCCAGCAGTGAGACAGGGGGCGCAAGGAATGAGCAGTTCTTC.

This chain uses TRBV5-1 with TRBJ1-1, with D unresolved. Germline V gene lookup returns CDR1 SGHRS and CDR2 YFSETQ. This CDR3 is built from 16 residues. V was shortened by 0 bases and J by 1 base, with 13 bases between the two germline ends. The CDR3, as DNA: TGCGCCAGCAGCTTGGAGACCCGGCAGCGGAACACTGAAGCTTTCTTT. Protein: CASSLETRQRNTEAFF.

V gene TRBV5-1 combines with J gene TRBJ2-1; a weak D match, TRBD2 (5 bases). This CDR3 spans 16 amino acids. V was pared by 4 bases and J by 7 bases, with 21 bases between. Germline values: CDR1 SGHRS, CDR2 YFSETQ. CDR3 in amino acids: CASSDPRTQRGNEQFF. CDR3 DNA sequence: TGCGCCAGCAGCGACCCCAGGACGCAGAGAGGGAATGAGCAGTTCTTC.

The chain couples TRBV28 to TRBJ2-2; 7 bases agree with TRBD2. The germline V gene has CDR1 MDHEN and CDR2 SYDVKM. The CDR3 has 14 residues. Trimming at V came to 6 bases and at J to 2 bases, leaving 3 bases not matched to a gene. CDR3: CASRGDYNTGELFF. CDR3 nucleotide sequence: TGTGCCAGCAGGGGGGACTATAACACCGGGGAGCTGTTTTTT.

This chain connects TRBV7-9 to TRBJ2-5; D is unresolved. V lost 3 bases, J lost 4 bases, and 15 bases lay in between. This CDR3 is 15 amino acids long. CDR1 and CDR2 from the germline V gene are SEHNR and FQNEAQ (reference sequence). In nucleotides, the CDR3 is TGTGCCAGCAGCTTGCGGAGTCAGCAAGGAGAGACCCAGTACTTC. Its protein is CASSLRSQQGETQYF.

The genes are TRBV28 and TRBJ1-3; D unresolved. The CDR3 is 13 amino acids. Trimming cost V 7 bases and J 0 bases, with 7 bases left between them. Germline-derived CDR1 and CDR2 are MDHEN and SYDVKM. CDR3: CASNKFSGNTIYF. CDR3 DNA sequence: TGTGCCAGCAACAAATTCTCTGGAAACACCATATATTTT.

The genes are TRBV27 and TRBJ2-7, with TRBD2 identical over 8 bases. V shed 4 bases and J 7 bases; nucleotides not matched to a gene: 3. The germline gives CDR1 MNHEY, CDR2 SMNVEV (reference sequence). There are 12 residues in the CDR3. In DNA form, the CDR3 reads TGTGCCAGCAGTTCCGCGGGGGGAGAGCAGTACTTC. It yields the protein CASSSAGGEQYF.